Listed below are T cell receptor beta chains from one sample, sequenced in a study of OX40 agonist ivuxolimab in advanced cancers. Data came from immunoSEQ multiplex PCR; TCRdb stores just in-frame clones and leaves some out. The data contain about 64,000 clones, 75% to 95% of them singletons. Sample: CD4+ or CD8+ T cells sorted from blood, taken in a trial of the OX40 agonist ivuxolimab. These receptors were obtained from an adult with an advanced solid tumor such as melanoma, head and neck, liver or kidney cancer. The CDR3 runs from the conserved cysteine through the conserved F or W. The order of the fields is clone size, J gene, V gene, D gene, CDR3 protein, CDR3 DNA. A D gene is named only where the DNA matches it firmly. Clone size, where shown, is once, few, many, or a class for clones that have expanded.

.	TRBJ1-1	TRBV18	.	CASSPLNWENTEAFF	TGTGCCAGCTCACCGCTTAACTGGGAGAACACTGAAGCTTTCTTT
.	TRBJ2-7	TRBV20-1	.	CSASGVGEQYF	TGCAGTGCGTCCGGGGTGGGCGAGCAGTACTTC
.	TRBJ2-7	TRBV2	.	CASSRDTSYEQYF	TGTGCCAGCAGCCGGGACACCTCCTACGAGCAGTACTTC
.	TRBJ2-3	TRBV10-1	.	CASSDFRGGTDTQYF	TGCGCCAGCAGTGATTTCAGGGGTGGCACAGATACGCAGTATTTT
.	TRBJ2-6	TRBV19	TRBD1	CASSSQGAPGANVLTF	TGTGCCAGTAGTTCGCAGGGGGCCCCCGGGGCCAACGTCCTGACTTTC
few	TRBJ2-1	TRBV15	.	CATSPGGLPSSYNEQFF	TGTGCCACCAGTCCTGGCGGACTACCGAGCTCCTACAATGAGCAGTTCTTC
.	TRBJ2-1	TRBV5-1	TRBD1	CASKGQSNFEQFF	TGCGCCAGCAAGGGACAGAGTAATTTTGAGCAGTTCTTC
.	TRBJ2-5	TRBV28	.	CASSSYQETQYF	TGTGCCAGCAGTTCCTATCAAGAGACCCAGTACTTC
once	TRBJ2-2	TRBV29-1	.	CSVDWGAPGELFF	TGCAGCGTTGACTGGGGGGCTCCCGGGGAGCTGTTTTTT
once	TRBJ1-2	TRBV18	TRBD1	CASSPRDRLFGYTF	TGTGCCAGCTCACCACGGGACAGGCTTTTTGGCTACACCTTC
few	TRBJ1-1	TRBV2	.	CASTGMNTEAFF	TGTGCCAGCACGGGGATGAACACTGAAGCTTTCTTT
.	TRBJ2-7	TRBV30	.	CAWVDSYEQYF	TGTGCCTGGGTGGACTCCTACGAGCAGTACTTC
.	TRBJ2-7	TRBV30	.	CAWSGVRDEQYF	TGTGCCTGGAGTGGGGTAAGGGACGAGCAGTACTTC
.	TRBJ2-1	TRBV15	TRBD2	CATSRDPSGSNEQFF	TGTGCCACCAGCAGAGATCCGAGCGGGAGCAATGAGCAGTTCTTC
.	TRBJ1-4	TRBV2	.	CASSDEKLFF	TGTGCCAGCAGTGATGAAAAACTGTTTTTT
.	TRBJ2-7	TRBV5-1	TRBD2	CASSLGAADSGAYEQYF	TGCGCCAGCAGCTTGGGGGCAGCGGATAGCGGGGCCTACGAGCAGTACTTC
once	TRBJ1-4	TRBV28	.	CASSLPDATNEKLFF	TGTGCCAGCAGTTTACCGGACGCAACTAATGAAAAACTGTTTTTT
.	TRBJ2-2	TRBV19	.	CASIFQGVGELFF	TGTGCCAGTATTTTCCAGGGCGTCGGGGAGCTGTTTTTT
.	TRBJ2-7	TRBV28	TRBD1	CASTGQPYEQYF	TGTGCCAGCACGGGACAGCCCTACGAGCAGTACTTC
.	TRBJ2-1	TRBV28	.	CASSLPPVGVNEQFF	TGTGCCAGCAGCCTTCCCCCAGTAGGGGTAAATGAGCAGTTCTTC
.	TRBJ2-5	TRBV5-1	.	CASSGDNQETQYF	TGCGCCAGCAGCGGCGACAATCAAGAGACCCAGTACTTC
.	TRBJ2-1	TRBV6-5	.	CASKPNSYNEQFF	TGTGCCAGCAAACCCAACTCCTACAATGAGCAGTTCTTC
.	TRBJ2-1	TRBV7-3	.	CASSYAPGHGSDNEQFF	TGTGCCAGCAGCTACGCCCCGGGACACGGGTCGGACAATGAGCAGTTCTTC
.	TRBJ2-3	TRBV6-1	.	CASNPGELFTDTQYF	TGTGCCAGCAACCCAGGGGAGTTGTTCACAGATACGCAGTATTTT
.	TRBJ2-3	TRBV19	TRBD2	CASSMRGATQYF	TGTGCCAGTAGTATGCGGGGGGCTACGCAGTATTTT
.	TRBJ1-4	TRBV19	TRBD1	CASSTDRGDEKLFF	TGTGCCAGTAGTACCGACAGGGGTGATGAAAAACTGTTTTTT
.	TRBJ1-1	TRBV15	TRBD1	CATSKGQGSAEAFF	TGTGCCACCAGCAAAGGACAGGGAAGCGCTGAAGCTTTCTTT
.	TRBJ2-7	TRBV18	.	CASSPQDGAYEQYF	TGTGCCAGCTCACCCCAGGACGGGGCCTACGAGCAGTACTTC
once	TRBJ2-1	TRBV5-4	TRBD2	CASTPGGGGNNEQFF	TGTGCCAGCACCCCCGGGGGGGGAGGGAACAATGAGCAGTTCTTC
.	TRBJ1-1	TRBV18	.	CASSQGLNTEAFF	TGTGCCAGCTCACAGGGGCTGAACACTGAAGCTTTCTTT
.	TRBJ2-1	TRBV7-2	TRBD2	CASSRIAGGPAQFF	TGTGCCAGCAGCAGAATAGCGGGAGGGCCCGCCCAGTTCTTC
.	TRBJ2-1	TRBV9	.	CASSVSDYNEQFF	TGTGCCAGCAGCGTGAGCGACTACAATGAGCAGTTCTTC
.	TRBJ1-1	TRBV19	.	CASSMRQGEAFF	TGTGCCAGTAGTATGAGGCAGGGAGAAGCTTTCTTT
.	TRBJ1-3	TRBV6-5	.	CASSYSQGPRGNTIYF	TGTGCCAGCAGTTACAGTCAGGGGCCTCGGGGAAACACCATATATTTT
.	TRBJ2-5	TRBV20-1	.	CSAERETQYF	TGCAGTGCCGAGCGGGAGACCCAGTACTTC
.	TRBJ2-2	TRBV7-3	TRBD2	CASSLSFGVGGPRELFF	TGTGCCAGCAGCTTATCGTTCGGTGTGGGAGGGCCCCGGGAGCTGTTTTTT
.	TRBJ2-6	TRBV11-2	.	CASRGLVSGANVLTF	TGTGCCAGCAGAGGCCTAGTCTCTGGGGCCAACGTCCTGACTTTC
.	TRBJ2-1	TRBV12-5	TRBD1	CASGSTGQGYNEQFF	TGTGCTAGTGGTTCGACGGGACAGGGTTACAATGAGCAGTTCTTC
.	TRBJ2-7	TRBV6-5	.	CASSRSRAAYEQYF	TGTGCCAGCAGTCGCTCCCGGGCGGCATACGAGCAGTACTTC
.	TRBJ2-5	TRBV7-3	TRBD1	CASSLTGTGGETQYF	TGTGCCAGCAGCTTGACCGGGACAGGGGGCGAGACCCAGTACTTC
.	TRBJ2-5	TRBV19	.	CASSPVGLAQETQYF	TGTGCCAGTAGTCCCGTGGGACTTGCGCAAGAGACCCAGTACTTC
.	TRBJ2-7	TRBV7-9	TRBD2	CASSLDGTSGSYEQYF	TGTGCCAGCAGCTTAGATGGGACTAGCGGGAGCTACGAGCAGTACTTC
.	TRBJ2-7	TRBV7-6	TRBD1	CASSFQGASEQYF	TGTGCCAGCAGCTTCCAGGGGGCGAGCGAGCAGTACTTC
.	TRBJ2-5	TRBV15	TRBD1	CATSRGGQGGLETQYF	TGTGCCACCAGCAGAGGGGGACAGGGGGGATTGGAGACCCAGTACTTC
.	TRBJ1-1	TRBV18	.	CASSAGVNTEAFF	TGTGCCAGCTCAGCCGGGGTCAACACTGAAGCTTTCTTT
.	TRBJ1-1	TRBV18	TRBD1	CASSLQGADEAFF	TGTGCCAGCTCACTACAGGGGGCGGATGAAGCTTTCTTT
.	TRBJ1-6	TRBV6-6	.	CASSQREQSPLHF	TGTGCCAGCAGTCAAAGAGAACAATCACCCCTCCACTTT
.	TRBJ2-2	TRBV5-1	.	CASSKEAAGELFF	TGCGCCAGCAGTAAGGAGGCCGCCGGGGAGCTGTTTTTT
.	TRBJ2-3	TRBV28	TRBD2	CASSLGGRYSDTQYF	TGTGCCAGCAGTTTGGGCGGGAGATACTCAGATACGCAGTATTTT
.	TRBJ2-5	TRBV14	.	CASKMRGAEETQYF	TGTGCCAGCAAAATGAGGGGAGCGGAAGAGACCCAGTACTTC
.	TRBJ2-2	TRBV5-6	.	CASSRAVVGVGELFF	TGTGCCAGCAGCCGGGCTGTTGTAGGTGTCGGGGAGCTGTTTTTT
.	TRBJ1-2	TRBV6-6	.	CASTFGGEVYRDGYTF	TGTGCCAGCACCTTTGGGGGGGAAGTTTATCGGGATGGCTACACCTTC
.	TRBJ2-7	TRBV18	TRBD2	CASLEREGYEQYF	TGTGCCAGCTTGGAGCGGGAGGGCTACGAGCAGTACTTC